One TCR beta chain is described in this entry. Random-hexamer reverse transcription was applied to about 0.45 to 1 ug RNA. An immunoSEQ multiplex PCR amplified TCR beta CDR3 over 54 Vbeta and 13 Jbeta. A single record per CDR3 protein comes from TCRdb applying MiXCR to the immunoSEQ multiplex PCR reads. The data hold 200,000 or so distinct CDR3 sequences, with roughly 96% observed a single time. The ends were cut back, 6 bases at V and 11 bases at J, with 13 bases in the middle. This CDR3 spans 10 amino acids. The V gene's germline CDR1 is DFQATT and CDR2 SNEGSKA (reference sequence). The source of the sample is a study of CD8 T cells in Susac syndrome. From blood CD8+ and CD4+ T cells, TCR beta sequences were generated. The multiple sclerosis control group comprised treatment-naive patients with stable or active relapsing-remitting disease. Negative isolation was applied to CD8+ and CD4+ T cells, and FACS enrichment was applied to TEMRA cells.

The sequence was obtained from a human donor with multiple sclerosis. Sample: CD4+ T cells from PBMCs. The V gene is TRBV20-1, the J gene TRBJ1-1, with D unclear. The CDR3 is CSATGPYAFF. For the CDR3, the DNA is TGCAGTGCAACCGGGCCCTACGCTTTCTTT.